This record concerns one T cell receptor beta chain sequence. Sequenced by immunoSEQ multiplex PCR; TCRdb stores in-frame clones only, minus some. The table records about 62,000 clones, over 70% of them present only once. The data belong to a study of OX40 agonist ivuxolimab in advanced cancers. The input for sequencing was CD4+ or CD8+ T cells sorted from blood, taken in a trial of the OX40 agonist ivuxolimab. The receptor was isolated from an adult with an advanced solid tumor such as melanoma, head and neck, liver or kidney cancer.

The CDR3 DNA reads TGTGCCAGCAGTTCTCTATCAGGGGTGGGGGAAAAACTGTTTTTT. Protein sequence: CASSSLSGVGEKLFF. The chain couples TRBV6-5 to TRBJ1-4; D is perhaps TRBD1 (6 bases). Germline V gives CDR1 MNHEY, CDR2 SVGAGI. The V end lost 4 bases, the J end lost 8 bases, and 17 bases lay between the germline ends. The CDR3 spans 15 residues.